The clone carrying this TCR beta chain appeared once. The sample belongs to a study of OX40 agonist ivuxolimab in advanced cancers. Here immunoSEQ multiplex PCR was the method, and the copy in TCRdb shows in-frame clones only, minus some. The table records about 64,000 clones, approximately 88% of them present only once. The germline V gene encodes CDR1 KGHSH and CDR2 LQKENI. The CDR3 totals 14 residues. The V and J ends lost 5 bases and 6 bases respectively, with 17 bases between them. The clonotype originates from an adult with an advanced solid tumor such as melanoma, head and neck, liver or kidney cancer. The specimen was CD4+ or CD8+ T cells sorted from blood, collected in a trial of the OX40 agonist ivuxolimab. The V call is TRBV18, the J call TRBJ2-7; D possibly uses TRBD1 or TRBD2 (5 bases each). Here the CDR3 DNA reads TGTGCCAGCTCAGGTCGGGACGCCTGGGGCGAGCAGTACTTC. Protein: CASSGRDAWGEQYF.